The clone carrying this T cell receptor (beta chain) came up many times. The CDR3 spans 14 residues. Per the germline V gene, CDR1 is SGHRS and CDR2 is YFSETQ. V shed 2 bases, J shed 1 base, and the junction held 3 bases outside the gene matches. The data were obtained in a study of response to subunit inactivated influenza vaccine. TCRdb redid the calling of the RT-PCR reads with MiXCR, one entry per CDR3 protein. The table lists about 540,000 distinct CDR3 sequences, roughly a quarter of them singletons. These same records also appear under a second study, on T cells expressing NK-cell markers. That work adds: cDNA encoding TCR beta was synthesized via 5'RACE template switching incorporating UMIs.

The input for sequencing was CD4+ T cells sorted from PBMCs, taken approximately 12 days after vaccination. The chain has TRBV5-1 and TRBJ2-7; 7 bases match TRBD1. The clonotype was recovered from a man between 50 and 59 years old who received an inactivated influenza vaccine. Here the CDR3 reads CASSFEGASYEQYF. The CDR3 nucleotides read TGCGCCAGCAGCTTTGAGGGGGCATCCTACGAGCAGTACTTC.